This TCR beta chain was captured in a study of control samples from healthy donors and cancer patients. The assay was immunoSEQ multiplex PCR, and TCRdb's table has in-frame clones only and misses some. Among about 130,000 clones listed, under 95% were seen once. The CDR3 length is 16 residues. V was pared by 1 base and J by 0 bases, with 12 bases between. In germline, CDR1 is MGHRA, CDR2 YSYEKL. V usage is TRBV4-1 and J usage is TRBJ1-2; D gene uncertain. Sequencing used blood. The sequence was obtained from a young man in good health. As DNA, the CDR3 is TGCGCCAGCAGCCAAGGGACCGACCATACTAACTATGGCTACACCTTC. It is translated as CASSQGTDHTNYGYTF.